What follows are 2 T cell receptor beta chains derived from one specimen sequenced in a study of CD8 T cells in Susac syndrome. With random hexamers, reverse transcription was performed on about 0.5 to 1 ug of RNA. TCRdb independently ran MiXCR on the immunoSEQ multiplex PCR reads; one entry per CDR3 protein. The sample has around 190,000 distinct CDR3 sequences, 94% seen once. What was sequenced was CD4+ T cells from PBMCs. These TCRs come from a human donor with Susac syndrome.

The V and J genes are TRBV6-6 and TRBJ1-5; unclear D gene. The length of the CDR3 is 11 residues. The V gene's germline CDR1 is MNHNY and CDR2 SVGAGI (reference sequence). Trimming removed 5 bases from V and 5 bases from J, with 4 bases in between. CDR3 in DNA: TGTGCCAGCAGTCCCTATCAGCCCCAGCATTTT. Residues: CASSPYQPQHF.

The V call is TRBV5-1, the J call TRBJ2-1, with D maybe TRBD2 (6 bases). The V end was cut by 0 bases, the J end by 9 bases, with 13 bases between. Germline V gene sequence: CDR1 SGHRS, CDR2 YFSETQ. The CDR3 is made up of 14 amino acids. The DNA of the CDR3 is TGCGCCAGCAGCTTGGTTGCGGGGCTAGCTGAGCAGTTCTTC. This translates into CASSLVAGLAEQFF.